Listed below are T cell receptor beta chains from one sample, sequenced in a study of Graves' ophthalmopathy and Graves' hyperthyroidism. TCRdb fed the multiplex PCR reads into MiXCR, producing one record per CDR3 protein. The repertoire has about 620,000 distinct CDR3 sequences, 22% of them found once; the top ten carry roughly 6.9%. The sample was peripheral blood. The receptors derive from a woman aged 18 to 35 with stable Graves' hyperthyroidism. Some clones in this sample may be carry-over from other donors' samples. The CDR3 runs from the conserved cysteine through the conserved F or W. Fields, in order: CDR3 length, J gene, V gene, CDR3 protein.

CDR3 length: 14
J gene: TRBJ1-3
V gene: TRBV10-3
CDR3 protein: CAVWTDDSGNTIYF

CDR3 length: 16
J gene: TRBJ1-5
V gene: TRBV28
CDR3 protein: CASSPRTGPSNQPQHF

CDR3 length: 15
J gene: TRBJ2-7
V gene: TRBV2
CDR3 protein: CASSELDRGAPEQYF

CDR3 length: 15
J gene: TRBJ2-7
V gene: TRBV7-2
CDR3 protein: CASSSRGQGAYEQYF

CDR3 length: 12
J gene: TRBJ1-2
V gene: TRBV24-1
CDR3 protein: CATSDSNTGYTF

CDR3 length: 14
J gene: TRBJ2-5
V gene: TRBV28
CDR3 protein: CASSLPNSFKTQYF

CDR3 length: 13
J gene: TRBJ1-2
V gene: TRBV10-3
CDR3 protein: CAITPDRGAGYTF

CDR3 length: 14
J gene: TRBJ2-5
V gene: TRBV13
CDR3 protein: CASSSRLAVETQYF

CDR3 length: 12
J gene: TRBJ2-7
V gene: TRBV20-1
CDR3 protein: CSAGTGASEQYF

CDR3 length: 16
J gene: TRBJ2-7
V gene: TRBV10-1
CDR3 protein: CASSESYTSGNYEQYF

CDR3 length: 15
J gene: TRBJ1-1
V gene: TRBV5-1
CDR3 protein: CASSWADREGGRAFF

CDR3 length: 15
J gene: TRBJ1-1
V gene: TRBV6-2/TRBV6-3
CDR3 protein: CASSFGSQRVAEAFF

CDR3 length: 15
J gene: TRBJ1-2
V gene: TRBV28
CDR3 protein: CASSLSRTETYGYTF

CDR3 length: 13
J gene: TRBJ1-2
V gene: TRBV5-1
CDR3 protein: CASSTKYEGGYTF

CDR3 length: 14
J gene: TRBJ1-1
V gene: TRBV7-2
CDR3 protein: CASSVLLTGPEAFF

CDR3 length: 15
J gene: TRBJ1-2
V gene: TRBV3-1
CDR3 protein: CASSQEGRVNYGYTF

CDR3 length: 14
J gene: TRBJ2-7
V gene: TRBV5-5
CDR3 protein: CASSTYGDSYEQYF

CDR3 length: 13
J gene: TRBJ1-1
V gene: TRBV30
CDR3 protein: CAWSVASRTEAFF

CDR3 length: 20
J gene: TRBJ2-5
V gene: TRBV11-2
CDR3 protein: CASSLVSVGGTSPKRRTQYF

CDR3 length: 13
J gene: TRBJ1-5
V gene: TRBV20-1
CDR3 protein: CSASYSVNQPQHF

CDR3 length: 14
J gene: TRBJ2-4
V gene: TRBV13
CDR3 protein: CASGTRLAKNIKYF

CDR3 length: 15
J gene: TRBJ2-7
V gene: TRBV12-3/TRBV12-4
CDR3 protein: CASRRGGAEPSEQYF

CDR3 length: 16
J gene: TRBJ1-2
V gene: TRBV4-1
CDR3 protein: CASSQPRQGGNYGYTF

CDR3 length: 14
J gene: TRBJ2-7
V gene: TRBV20-1
CDR3 protein: CSARGTSVNYEQYF

CDR3 length: 17
J gene: TRBJ2-2
V gene: TRBV5-1
CDR3 protein: CASSPSFSDTRTGELFF

CDR3 length: 15
J gene: TRBJ2-5
V gene: TRBV7-7
CDR3 protein: CASSLLGQGIETQYF

CDR3 length: 14
J gene: TRBJ1-3
V gene: TRBV6-1
CDR3 protein: CASSDGSSGNTIYF

CDR3 length: 14
J gene: TRBJ2-5
V gene: TRBV29-1
CDR3 protein: CSVEDVDNEETQYF

CDR3 length: 13
J gene: TRBJ1-1
V gene: TRBV7-9
CDR3 protein: CVMQGHPNTEAFF